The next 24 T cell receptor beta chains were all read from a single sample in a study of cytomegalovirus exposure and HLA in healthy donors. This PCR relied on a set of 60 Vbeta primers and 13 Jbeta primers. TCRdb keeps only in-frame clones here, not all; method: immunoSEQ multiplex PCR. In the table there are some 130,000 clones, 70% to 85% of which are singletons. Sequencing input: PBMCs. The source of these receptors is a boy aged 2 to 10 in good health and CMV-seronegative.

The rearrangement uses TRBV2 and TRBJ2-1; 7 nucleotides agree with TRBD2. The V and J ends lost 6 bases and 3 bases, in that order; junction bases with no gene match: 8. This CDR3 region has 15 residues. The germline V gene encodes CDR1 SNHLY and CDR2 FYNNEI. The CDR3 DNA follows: TGTGCCAGCAGGTCTCGGACTAGTATCTACAATGAGCAGTTCTTC. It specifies CASRSRTSIYNEQFF.

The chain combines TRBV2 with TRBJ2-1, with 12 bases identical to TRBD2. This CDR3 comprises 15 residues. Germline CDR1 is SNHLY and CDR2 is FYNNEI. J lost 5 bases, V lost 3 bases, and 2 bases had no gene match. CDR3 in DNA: TGTGCCAGCAGTGAGACTAGCGGGGGACACAATGAGCAGTTCTTC. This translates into CASSETSGGHNEQFF.

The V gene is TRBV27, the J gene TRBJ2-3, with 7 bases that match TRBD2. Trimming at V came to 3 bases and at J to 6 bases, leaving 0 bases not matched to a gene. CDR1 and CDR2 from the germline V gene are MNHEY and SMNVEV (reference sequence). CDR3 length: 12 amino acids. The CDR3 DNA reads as TGTGCCAGCAGTTTCGGGGGGGATACGCAGTATTTT. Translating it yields CASSFGGDTQYF.

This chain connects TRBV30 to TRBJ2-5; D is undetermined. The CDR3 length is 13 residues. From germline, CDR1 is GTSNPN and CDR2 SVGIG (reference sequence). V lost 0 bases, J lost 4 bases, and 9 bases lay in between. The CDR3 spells CAWSVREPETQYF. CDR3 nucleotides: TGTGCCTGGAGTGTTAGAGAGCCAGAGACCCAGTACTTC.

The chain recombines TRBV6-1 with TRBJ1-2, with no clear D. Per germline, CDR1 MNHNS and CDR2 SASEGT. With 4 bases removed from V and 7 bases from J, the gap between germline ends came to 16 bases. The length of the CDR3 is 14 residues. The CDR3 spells CASSGGSYMGGYTF. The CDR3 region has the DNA TGTGCCAGCAGTGGAGGCAGCTATATGGGTGGCTACACCTTC.

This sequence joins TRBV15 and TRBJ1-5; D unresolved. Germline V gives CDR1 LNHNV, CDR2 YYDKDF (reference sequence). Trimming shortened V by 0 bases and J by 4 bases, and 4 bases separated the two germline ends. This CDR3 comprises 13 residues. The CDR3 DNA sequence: TGTGCCACCAGCAGAGACGGGAATCAGCCCCAGCATTTT. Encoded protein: CATSRDGNQPQHF. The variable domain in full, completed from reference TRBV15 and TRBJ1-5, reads DAMVIQNPRYQVTQFGKPVTLSCSQTLNHNVMYWYQQKSSQAPKLLFHYYDKDFNNEADTPDNFQSRRPNTSFCFLDIRSPGLGDTAMYLCATSRDGNQPQHFGDGTRLSIL.

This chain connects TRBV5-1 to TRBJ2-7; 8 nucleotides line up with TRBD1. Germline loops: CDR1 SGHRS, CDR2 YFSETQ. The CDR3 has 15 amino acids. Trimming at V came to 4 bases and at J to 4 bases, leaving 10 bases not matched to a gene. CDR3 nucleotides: TGCGCCAGCAGCGAGCAGGGGGCCATGGTTTACGAGCAGTACTTC. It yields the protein CASSEQGAMVYEQYF.

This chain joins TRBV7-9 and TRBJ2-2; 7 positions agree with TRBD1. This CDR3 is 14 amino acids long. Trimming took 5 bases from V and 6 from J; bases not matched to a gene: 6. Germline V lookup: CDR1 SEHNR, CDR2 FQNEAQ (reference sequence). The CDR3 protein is CASSPTQGAGELFF. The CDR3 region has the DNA TGTGCCAGCAGCCCAACCCAGGGGGCCGGGGAGCTGTTTTTT.

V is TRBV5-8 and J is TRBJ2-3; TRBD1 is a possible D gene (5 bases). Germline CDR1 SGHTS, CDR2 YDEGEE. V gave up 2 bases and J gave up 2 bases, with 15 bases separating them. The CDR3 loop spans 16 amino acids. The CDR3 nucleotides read TGTGCCAGCAGCTTAGGGGTAACAAGAGTCACAGATACGCAGTATTTT. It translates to CASSLGVTRVTDTQYF.

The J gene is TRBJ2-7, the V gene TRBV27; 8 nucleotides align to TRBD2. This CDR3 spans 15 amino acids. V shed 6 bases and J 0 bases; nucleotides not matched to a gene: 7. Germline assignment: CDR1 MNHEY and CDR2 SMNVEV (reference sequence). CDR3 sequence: CASRRTSGNSYEQYV. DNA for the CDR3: TGTGCCAGCAGACGCACTAGCGGTAACTCCTACGAGCAGTACGTC.

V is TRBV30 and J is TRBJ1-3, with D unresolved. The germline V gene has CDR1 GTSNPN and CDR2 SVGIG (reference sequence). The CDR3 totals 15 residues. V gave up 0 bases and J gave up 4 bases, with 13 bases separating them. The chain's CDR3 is CAWSVRTPGGNTIYF. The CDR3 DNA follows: TGTGCCTGGAGTGTACGGACCCCGGGGGGAAACACCATATATTTT.

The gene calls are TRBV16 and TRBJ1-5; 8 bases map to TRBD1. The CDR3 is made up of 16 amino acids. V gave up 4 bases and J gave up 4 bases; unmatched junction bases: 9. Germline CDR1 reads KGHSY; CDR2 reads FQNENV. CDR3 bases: TGTGCCAGCAGCCCGGCCCGGGACAGGACTAATCAGCCCCAGCATTTT. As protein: CASSPARDRTNQPQHF. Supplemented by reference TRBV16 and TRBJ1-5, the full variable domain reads GEEVAQTPKHLVRGEGQKAKLYCAPIKGHSYVFWYQQVLKNEFKFLISFQNENVFDETGMPKERFSAKCLPNSPCSLEIQATKLEDSAVYFCASSPARDRTNQPQHFGDGTRLSIL.

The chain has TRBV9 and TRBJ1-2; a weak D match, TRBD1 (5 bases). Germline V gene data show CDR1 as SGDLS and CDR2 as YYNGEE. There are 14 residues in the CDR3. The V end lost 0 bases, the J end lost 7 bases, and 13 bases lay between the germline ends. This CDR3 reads CASSVAGGARGYTF. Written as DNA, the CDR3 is TGTGCCAGCAGCGTAGCGGGGGGAGCGCGTGGCTACACCTTC.

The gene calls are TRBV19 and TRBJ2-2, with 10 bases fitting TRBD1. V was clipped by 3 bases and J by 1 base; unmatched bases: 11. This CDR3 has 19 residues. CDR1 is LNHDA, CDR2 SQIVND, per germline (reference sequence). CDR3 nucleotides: TGTGCCAGTAGTATTATCAGGACAGGGGGGATCTTGAACACCGGGGAGCTGTTTTTT. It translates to CASSIIRTGGILNTGELFF.

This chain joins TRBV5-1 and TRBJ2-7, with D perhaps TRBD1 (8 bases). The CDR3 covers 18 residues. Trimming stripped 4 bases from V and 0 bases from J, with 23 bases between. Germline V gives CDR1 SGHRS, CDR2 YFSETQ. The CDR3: CASSILPNRGGHSYEQYV. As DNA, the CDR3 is TGCGCCAGCAGCATACTCCCTAACAGGGGGGGCCACTCCTACGAGCAGTACGTC.

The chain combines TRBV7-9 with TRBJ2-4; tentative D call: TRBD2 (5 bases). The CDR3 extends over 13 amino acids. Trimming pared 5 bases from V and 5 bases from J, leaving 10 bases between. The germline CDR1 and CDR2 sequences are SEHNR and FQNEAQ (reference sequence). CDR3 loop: CASSRGLENIQYF. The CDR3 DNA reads TGTGCCAGCAGCCGCGGACTGGAAAACATTCAGTACTTC. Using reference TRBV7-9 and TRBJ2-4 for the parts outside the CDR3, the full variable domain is DTGVSQNPRHKITKRGQNVTFRCDPISEHNRLYWYRQTLGQGPEFLTYFQNEAQLEKSRLLSDRFSAERPKGSFSTLEIQRTEQGDSAMYLCASSRGLENIQYFGAGTRLSVL.

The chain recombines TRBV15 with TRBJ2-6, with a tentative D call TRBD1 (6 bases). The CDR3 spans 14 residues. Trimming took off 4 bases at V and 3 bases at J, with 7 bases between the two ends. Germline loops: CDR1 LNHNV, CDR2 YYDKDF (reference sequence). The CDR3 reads CATSIQGGANVLTF. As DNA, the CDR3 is TGTGCCACCAGCATACAGGGTGGGGCCAACGTCCTGACTTTC.

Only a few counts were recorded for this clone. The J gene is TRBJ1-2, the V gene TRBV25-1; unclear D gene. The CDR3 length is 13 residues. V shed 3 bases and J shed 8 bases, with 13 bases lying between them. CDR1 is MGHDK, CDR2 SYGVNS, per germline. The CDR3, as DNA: TGTGCCAGCAGTGATGCTGCCGAGAGGGGCTACACCTTC. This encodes CASSDAAERGYTF.

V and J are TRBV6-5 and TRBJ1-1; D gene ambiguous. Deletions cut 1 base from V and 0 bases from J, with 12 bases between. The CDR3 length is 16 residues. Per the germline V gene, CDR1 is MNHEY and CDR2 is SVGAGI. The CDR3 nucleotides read TGTGCCAGCAGTTACTACTTGGGCGATTTGAACACTGAAGCTTTCTTT. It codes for CASSYYLGDLNTEAFF.

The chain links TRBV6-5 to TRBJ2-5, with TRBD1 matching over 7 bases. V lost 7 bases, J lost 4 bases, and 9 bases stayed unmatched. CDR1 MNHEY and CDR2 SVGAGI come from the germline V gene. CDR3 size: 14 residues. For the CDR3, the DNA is TGTGCCAGCAAGGAGGCAGGGGGAATAGAGACCCAGTACTTC. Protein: CASKEAGGIETQYF.

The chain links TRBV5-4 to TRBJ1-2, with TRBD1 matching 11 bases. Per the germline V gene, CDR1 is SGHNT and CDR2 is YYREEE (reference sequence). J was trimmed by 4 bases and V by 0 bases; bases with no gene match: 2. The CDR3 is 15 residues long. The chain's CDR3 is CASSLGGQGGYGYTF. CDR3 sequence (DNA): TGTGCCAGCAGCTTGGGGGGACAGGGGGGCTATGGCTACACCTTC.

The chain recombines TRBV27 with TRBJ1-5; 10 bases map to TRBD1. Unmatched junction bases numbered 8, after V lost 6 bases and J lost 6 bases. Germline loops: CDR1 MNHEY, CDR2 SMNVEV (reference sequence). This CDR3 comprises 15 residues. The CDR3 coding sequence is TGTGCCAGCAGGCGGGGACAGGGGAATGGTCAGCCCCAGCATTTT. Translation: CASRRGQGNGQPQHF.

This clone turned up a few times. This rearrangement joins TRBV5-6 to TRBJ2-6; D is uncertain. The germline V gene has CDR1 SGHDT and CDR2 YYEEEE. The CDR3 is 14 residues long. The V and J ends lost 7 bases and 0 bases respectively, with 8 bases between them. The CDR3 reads CASRHLSGANVLTF. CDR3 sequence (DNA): TGTGCCAGCCGACATCTCTCTGGGGCCAACGTCCTGACTTTC.

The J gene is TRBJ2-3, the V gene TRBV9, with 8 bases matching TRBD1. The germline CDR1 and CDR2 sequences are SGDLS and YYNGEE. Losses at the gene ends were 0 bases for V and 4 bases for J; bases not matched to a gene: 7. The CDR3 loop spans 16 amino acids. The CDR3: CASSVGGTGSSDTQYF. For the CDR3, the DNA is TGTGCCAGCAGCGTAGGTGGGACAGGCTCCTCAGATACGCAGTATTTT.